This T cell receptor (beta chain) came from a study of blood T cell repertoires in COVID-19. Study-wide background: COVID-19 samples from acute and convalescent phases originated in the United States, Italy and Spain. PBMCs, B-cell-depleted T cells, or T cells were the source of the cDNA or gDNA that made up the material.

The CDR3 covers 12 residues. V was pared by 5 bases and J by 6 bases, with 9 bases between. Study processing details: Amplification of reference gene primers provided the estimated nucleated cell counts. Here immunoSEQ multiplex PCR was the method, and the copy in TCRdb shows in-frame clones only, minus some. V, J and clone size reflect that table, while D and trimming were determined from the DNA. The table shows about 46,000 clones, with around 88% occurring only once. The receptor comes from a woman older than 75 with acute or convalescent COVID-19. The rearrangement uses TRBV12-3 or TRBV12-4 and TRBJ2-3, with a possible D match to TRBD1 (6 bases). Sequencing input: peripheral blood. The CDR3 here is CASSVTGDTQYF. CDR3 DNA: TGTGCCAGCAGTGTCACAGGGGATACGCAGTATTTT.